This T cell receptor beta chain was profiled in a study of blood T cell repertoires in COVID-19. Study details: Spain, Italy and the United States supplied samples that represented acute and convalescent COVID-19.

Some clones are missing from TCRdb's copy, which holds only in-frame ones; the method was immunoSEQ multiplex PCR. The table shows around 30,000 clones, with approximately 91% occurring only once. This receptor was taken from a man between 65 and 80 years old with active COVID-19. Material for sequencing was peripheral blood.

Here the CDR3 reads CASRIRAGVETQYF. The CDR3 DNA is TGCGCCAGCAGAATACGAGCGGGAGTAGAGACCCAGTACTTC. The chain is built from TRBV5-1 and TRBJ2-5; TRBD2 agrees at 8 bases. Losses at the gene ends were 5 bases for V and 4 bases for J; bases not matched to a gene: 7. This CDR3 has 14 residues. Germline loops: CDR1 SGHRS, CDR2 YFSETQ.